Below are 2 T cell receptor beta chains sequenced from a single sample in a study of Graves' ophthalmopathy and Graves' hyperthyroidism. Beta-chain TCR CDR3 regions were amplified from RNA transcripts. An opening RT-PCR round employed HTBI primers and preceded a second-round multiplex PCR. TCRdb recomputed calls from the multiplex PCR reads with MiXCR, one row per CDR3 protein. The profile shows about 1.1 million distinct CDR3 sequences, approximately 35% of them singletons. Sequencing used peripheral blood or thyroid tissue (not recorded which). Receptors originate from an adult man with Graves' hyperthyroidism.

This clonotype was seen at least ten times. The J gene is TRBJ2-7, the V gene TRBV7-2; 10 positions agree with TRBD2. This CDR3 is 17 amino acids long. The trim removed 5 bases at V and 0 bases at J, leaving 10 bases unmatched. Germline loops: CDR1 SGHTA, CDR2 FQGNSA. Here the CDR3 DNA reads TGTGCCAGCAGCCGCAAACTAGCGGGGTTGAGCTCCTACGAGCAGTACTTC. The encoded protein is CASSRKLAGLSSYEQYF.

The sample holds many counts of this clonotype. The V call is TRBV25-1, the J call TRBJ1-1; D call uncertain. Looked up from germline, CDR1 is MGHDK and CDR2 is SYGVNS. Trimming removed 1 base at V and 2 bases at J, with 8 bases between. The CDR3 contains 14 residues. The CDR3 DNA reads TGTGCCAGCAGTGAATGGAGTGACAACACTGAAGCTTTCTTT. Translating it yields CASSEWSDNTEAFF. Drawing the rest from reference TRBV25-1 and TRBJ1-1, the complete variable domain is EADIYQTPRYLVIGTGKKITLECSQTMGHDKMYWYQQDPGMELHLIHYSYGVNSTEKGDLSSESTVSRIRTEHFPLTLESARPSHTSQYLCASSEWSDNTEAFFGQGTRLTVV.